This T cell receptor beta chain is drawn from a study of PD-1 blockade in classical Hodgkin lymphoma. The germline gives CDR1 SGHAT, CDR2 FQNNGV. V gave up 5 bases and J gave up 5 bases, with 16 bases separating them. There are 14 residues in the CDR3. Repertoires were generated with immunoSEQ multiplex PCR, while TCRdb's copy carries only in-frame clones and drops some. The data hold roughly 2,300 clones, with 65% to 90% observed a single time. Relapse was seen in all patients after autologous stem cell transplantation, and brentuximab vedotin exposure was variable. Negative magnetic selection isolated CD4+ T cells from thawed PBMCs.

The sequenced sample was CD4+ T cells from blood, obtained at baseline. The TCR sequence derives from a human donor with classical Hodgkin lymphoma. This chain joins TRBV11-2 and TRBJ2-7; D gene unclear. CDR3 in DNA: TGTGCCAGCAGCCCGATGGTAGCCTCGAACGAGCAGTACTTC. This translates into CASSPMVASNEQYF.